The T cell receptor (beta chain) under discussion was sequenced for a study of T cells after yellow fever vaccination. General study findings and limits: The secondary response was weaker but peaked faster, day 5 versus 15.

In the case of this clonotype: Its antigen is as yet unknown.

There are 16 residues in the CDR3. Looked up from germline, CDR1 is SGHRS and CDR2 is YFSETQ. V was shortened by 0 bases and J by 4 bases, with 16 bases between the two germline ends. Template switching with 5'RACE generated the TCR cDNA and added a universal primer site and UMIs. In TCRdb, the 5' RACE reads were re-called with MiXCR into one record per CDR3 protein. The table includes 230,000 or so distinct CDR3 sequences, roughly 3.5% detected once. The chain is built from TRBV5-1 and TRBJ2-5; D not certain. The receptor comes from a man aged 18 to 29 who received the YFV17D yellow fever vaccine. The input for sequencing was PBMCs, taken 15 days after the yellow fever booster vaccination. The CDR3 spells CASSLDPVGNGETQYF. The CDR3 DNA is TGCGCCAGCAGCTTGGACCCGGTTGGAAATGGAGAGACCCAGTACTTC.